The clone carrying this T cell receptor beta chain has only a few counts. Germline V gene lookup returns CDR1 SGHDN and CDR2 FVKESK. V shed 4 bases and J 3 bases; nucleotides not matched to a gene: 11. The CDR3 spans 16 residues. These data are taken from a study of early T cells in non-severe SARS-CoV-2 infection. Attachment of unique molecular identifiers to individual cDNA molecules was performed. TCRdb redid the calling of the 5' RACE reads with MiXCR, one entry per CDR3 protein. This table has some 82,000 distinct CDR3 sequences, approximately 12% appearing once. The chain employs TRBV14 and TRBJ2-7; 8 nucleotides line up with TRBD1. The specimen comprised whole blood, sampled at baseline. The clonotype comes from an adult who was a healthcare worker with PCR-confirmed SARS-CoV-2 infection or an uninfected control (not recorded which). The CDR3, as DNA: TGTGCCAGCAGCCCGGGACCCGGGACAGGAAACTACGAGCAGTACTTC. Amino acid sequence: CASSPGPGTGNYEQYF.